Presented here are 12 T cell receptor beta chains from one specimen sequenced in a study of T cells after posttransplantation cyclophosphamide. Sequencing used immunoSEQ multiplex PCR; TCRdb keeps in-frame clones, though not all of them. This sample comprises about 39,000 clones, none seen once only. Sequencing was done on a sample of PBMCs. These receptors came from a woman between 50 and 59 years old in good health and a related stem cell transplant donor.

V is TRBV28 and J is TRBJ2-5; a weak D match, TRBD2 (6 bases). The CDR3 consists of 14 residues. V gave up 2 bases and J gave up 5 bases, with 12 bases separating them. The germline gives CDR1 MDHEN, CDR2 SYDVKM. CDR3 sequence (DNA): TGTGCCAGCAGTTTAGAGCGGGCACTGGAGACCCAGTACTTC. It codes for CASSLERALETQYF.

In this sample, this clone turned up many times. This chain joins TRBV7-6 and TRBJ2-7; a weak D match, TRBD1 (6 bases). Trimming left V 0 bases short and J 2 bases short, with 14 bases between. Germline V lookup: CDR1 SGHVS, CDR2 FNYEAQ. The CDR3 is 16 amino acids. In nucleotides, the CDR3 is TGTGCCAGCAGCTTAGCGCCCCCGGGACAAACCTACGAGCAGTACTTC. Amino acids: CASSLAPPGQTYEQYF.

This clone appeared many times. V usage is TRBV6-5 and J usage is TRBJ2-7; 7 bases are shared with TRBD2. Trimming removed 8 bases from V and 4 bases from J; junction bases left unmatched: 14. The germline V gene encodes CDR1 MNHEY and CDR2 SVGAGI. CDR3 length: 15 residues. CDR3 DNA sequence: TGTGCCAGCTCTAGGGGTCTAGCGGACTATTACGAGCAGTACTTC. This translates into CASSRGLADYYEQYF.

This clone occurred many times. J is TRBJ2-7 and V is TRBV9; 7 bases are a match to TRBD1. Germline CDR1 SGDLS, CDR2 YYNGEE. The CDR3 consists of 15 residues. Trimming removed 0 bases from V and 5 bases from J; junction bases left unmatched: 8. This CDR3 reads CASSVEGATVNEQYF. The CDR3 nucleotides read TGTGCCAGCAGCGTAGAGGGGGCAACAGTTAACGAGCAGTACTTC.

This clone was found many times. The V gene is TRBV9, the J gene TRBJ2-1, with D possibly TRBD2 on 7 matching bases. V was trimmed by 4 bases and J by 3 bases, leaving 11 bases between them. Germline assignment: CDR1 SGDLS and CDR2 YYNGEE. This CDR3 region has 14 residues. Here the CDR3 reads CASSKGGFYNEQFF. CDR3 nucleotide sequence: TGTGCCAGCAGCAAGGGGGGGTTCTACAATGAGCAGTTCTTC. Filled out from reference TRBV9 and TRBJ2-1, the complete variable domain reads DSGVTQTPKHLITATGQRVTLRCSPRSGDLSVYWYQQSLDQGLQFLIQYYNGEERAKGNILERFSAQQFPDLHSELNLSSLELGDSALYFCASSKGGFYNEQFFGPGTRLTVL.

The chain employs TRBV18 and TRBJ2-1; 12 bases agree with TRBD2. Germline V gene lookup returns CDR1 KGHSH and CDR2 LQKENI. Trimming removed 5 bases from V and 5 bases from J; junction bases left unmatched: 7. The CDR3 sequence is 16 residues long. The CDR3, as DNA: TGTGCCAGCTCAACCCGGACTAGCGGGGTTCACAATGAGCAGTTCTTC. It translates to CASSTRTSGVHNEQFF.

The sample holds many counts of this clone. The J gene is TRBJ1-5, the V gene TRBV12-5; TRBD1 matches at 8 bases. Germline-derived CDR1 and CDR2 are LGHNT and FRNRAP. The CDR3 loop spans 15 amino acids. V shed 6 bases, J shed 7 bases, and the junction held 11 bases outside the gene matches. CDR3 protein: CASGLQGALEQPQHF. The CDR3, as DNA: TGTGCTAGTGGACTGCAGGGGGCGTTAGAACAGCCCCAGCATTTT. Variable domain in full (rest from reference TRBV12-5 and TRBJ1-5): DARVTQTPRHKVTEMGQEVTMRCQPILGHNTVFWYRQTMMQGLELLAYFRNRAPLDDSGMPKDRFSAEMPDATLATLKIQPSEPRDSAVYFCASGLQGALEQPQHFGDGTRLSIL.

This clone was picked up many times. The V call is TRBV7-2, the J call TRBJ1-6, with TRBD1 matching over 8 bases. Germline V lookup: CDR1 SGHTA, CDR2 FQGNSA. The CDR3 is made up of 15 amino acids. V was pared by 4 bases and J by 10 bases, with 9 bases of the junction left unmatched. CDR3 residues: CASSSTTDRGSPLHF. The CDR3 DNA reads as TGTGCCAGCAGCTCGACCACAGACAGGGGCTCACCCCTCCACTTT.

This clone has ten or more counts. The chain is built from TRBV6-5 and TRBJ2-2, with D possibly being TRBD2 (5 bases). Trimming took 4 bases from V and 7 from J, leaving 13 bases between them. CDR1 is MNHEY and CDR2 is SVGAGI in the germline V gene. The CDR3 is 14 amino acids. CDR3 in amino acids: CASSWSVAGGELFF. The CDR3, as DNA: TGTGCCAGCAGTTGGTCCGTGGCGGGCGGGGAGCTGTTTTTT.

This clone is deemed medium-sized. This chain joins TRBV5-8 and TRBJ1-1; D is possibly TRBD1 (5 bases). The V gene's germline CDR1 is SGHTS and CDR2 YDEGEE. V was trimmed by 4 bases and J by 4 bases, leaving 14 bases between them. The CDR3 has 14 amino acids. The CDR3 protein is CASSADIFGTEAFF. CDR3 DNA: TGTGCCAGCAGCGCGGACATCTTTGGCACTGAAGCTTTCTTT.

This clone was picked up many times. The chain employs TRBV6-6 and TRBJ1-1; D gene uncertain. The ends were cut back, 6 bases at V and 2 bases at J, with 16 bases in the middle. CDR1 is MNHNY, CDR2 SVGAGI, per germline (reference sequence). There are 15 residues in the CDR3. In nucleotides, the CDR3 is TGTGCCAGCAGACCCCCGATGGCATCAAACACTGAAGCTTTCTTT. It translates to CASRPPMASNTEAFF.

This clone has a count of ten or more. This chain links TRBV27 with TRBJ1-5; 8 bases align to TRBD1. CDR3 length: 17 residues. V shed 4 bases, J shed 0 bases, and the junction held 8 bases outside the gene matches. Looked up from germline, CDR1 is MNHEY and CDR2 is SMNVEV (reference sequence). The CDR3 reads CASSSLGTGYSNQPQHF. The CDR3 DNA is TGTGCCAGCAGTTCCCTCGGGACAGGTTATAGCAATCAGCCCCAGCATTTT.